The 4 T cell receptor beta chains below were found in one sample sequenced in a study of shared clonotypes between healthy human individuals. Using immunoSEQ multiplex PCR, the repertoire was profiled, and TCRdb retains in-frame clones only, with some absent. The sample records 2 million to 2.5 million clones, more than 85% being singletons. The sequenced sample consisted of naive CD4+ T cells from PBMCs. The subset denotes: CD45RA+ positively selected. These receptors were collected from a man between 18 and 29 years old in good health. Some clones in this sample may be carry-over from other donors' samples.

The chain has TRBV28 and TRBJ1-3; 7 positions agree with TRBD1. CDR3 length equals 16 residues. Losses at the gene ends were 3 bases for V and 2 bases for J; bases not matched to a gene: 7. CDR1 is MDHEN and CDR2 is SYDVKM in the germline V gene. Here the CDR3 reads CASSFRDRAPGNTIYF. The CDR3 DNA sequence: TGTGCCAGCAGTTTTCGAGACAGGGCCCCTGGAAACACCATATATTTT. Full variable domain (rest looked up from reference TRBV28 and TRBJ1-3): DVKVTQSSRYLVKRTGEKVFLECVQDMDHENMFWYRQDPGLGLRLIYFSYDVKMKEKGDIPEGYSVSREKKERFSLILESASTNQTSMYLCASSFRDRAPGNTIYFGEGSWLTVV.

This clone was picked up a small number of times. V gene TRBV6-1 combines with J gene TRBJ1-1; D uncertain. Germline V gene data show CDR1 as MNHNS and CDR2 as SASEGT. The ends were cut back, 7 bases at V and 1 base at J, with 10 bases in the middle. This CDR3 has 13 residues. The CDR3 nucleotides are TGTGCCAGCACCAGGACGGCGAACACTGAAGCTTTCTTT. Amino acids: CASTRTANTEAFF.

The chain links TRBV5-4 to TRBJ2-3; 7 nucleotides agree with TRBD1. Germline V gene lookup returns CDR1 SGHNT and CDR2 YYREEE (reference sequence). The length of the CDR3 is 14 residues. The trim removed 2 bases at V and 3 bases at J, leaving 3 bases unmatched. The CDR3 loop reads CASSFTGETDTQYF. As DNA, the CDR3 is TGTGCCAGCAGCTTCACAGGGGAAACAGATACGCAGTATTTT.

The J gene is TRBJ2-7, the V gene TRBV7-9, with TRBD2 as a possible D gene (6 bases). The CDR3 is made up of 13 amino acids. Germline loops: CDR1 SEHNR, CDR2 FQNEAQ (reference sequence). V lost 9 bases, J lost 0 bases, and 12 bases lay in between. CDR3 nucleotides: TGTGCCAGAGGGAATAGCGGCTCCTACGAGCAGTACTTC. This encodes CARGNSGSYEQYF.